This entry lists 12 T cell receptor beta chains sequenced from one sample in a study of cytomegalovirus exposure and HLA in healthy donors. Here immunoSEQ multiplex PCR was the method, and the copy in TCRdb shows in-frame clones only, minus some. Found here are 250,000 or so clones, nearly 90% of them singletons; the top ten hold 0.3% to 0.4%. What was sequenced was PBMCs. All receptors come from a woman aged 18-30 years in good health and CMV-seronegative.

V gene TRBV25-1 combines with J gene TRBJ1-2; 12 nucleotides match TRBD1. The CDR3 has 14 amino acids. Germline loops: CDR1 MGHDK, CDR2 SYGVNS. The CDR3, as DNA: TGTGTAGGGACAGGGGGCGAGTGGGGTAATGGCTACACCTTC. This gives the protein CVGTGGEWGNGYTF.

The chain carries TRBV7-8 and TRBJ1-4, with D hard to call. V was clipped by 3 bases and J by 2 bases, with 10 bases between them. This CDR3 comprises 15 residues. Per the germline V gene, CDR1 is SGHVS and CDR2 is FQNEAQ. The CDR3 sequence is CASSFNGATNEKLFF. The CDR3 region has the DNA TGTGCCAGCAGCTTTAACGGTGCCACTAATGAAAAACTGTTTTTT.

The chain is built from TRBV5-1 and TRBJ2-5; 7 bases fit TRBD1. Germline V CDR1 and CDR2: SGHRS, YFSETQ. CDR3 length: 14 residues. V dropped 4 bases and J dropped 2; count of bases not matched to a gene: 5. Here the CDR3 DNA reads TGCGCCAGCAGCCCCGACAGGGCGCAAGAGACCCAGTACTTC. This encodes CASSPDRAQETQYF.

The CDR3 sequence is CASSSNRGFTGELFF. Written as DNA, the CDR3 is TGTGCCAGCAGTTCAAACAGGGGTTTCACCGGGGAGCTGTTTTTT. The rearrangement joins TRBV27 to TRBJ2-2; 7 positions agree with TRBD1. Per the germline V gene, CDR1 is MNHEY and CDR2 is SMNVEV (reference sequence). This CDR3 region has 15 residues. Germline trimming cut 4 bases from V and 4 bases from J; bases unmatched to any gene: 6.

This chain joins TRBV9 and TRBJ1-2; TRBD1 matches 9 bases. J lost 8 bases, V lost 7 bases, and 9 bases had no gene match. The CDR3 loop spans 13 amino acids. Looked up from germline, CDR1 is SGDLS and CDR2 is YYNGEE. The CDR3 protein is CASVRTGENGYTF. DNA for the CDR3: TGTGCCAGCGTCCGGACAGGGGAAAACGGCTACACCTTC.

The rearrangement links TRBV28 to TRBJ1-2, with D maybe TRBD1 (5 bases). V was trimmed by 3 bases and J by 2 bases, leaving 19 bases between them. The CDR3 length is 17 residues. CDR1 MDHEN and CDR2 SYDVKM come from the germline V gene. The CDR3 nucleotides read TGTGCCAGCAGTTTGGAGGGGCCACCTGCAAAAAACTATGGCTACACCTTC. Amino acid sequence: CASSLEGPPAKNYGYTF.

The chain has TRBV15 and TRBJ2-3; the D gene is possibly TRBD1 (6 bases). The CDR3 has 17 residues. V shed 0 bases and J shed 3 bases, with 16 bases lying between them. The germline V gene has CDR1 LNHNV and CDR2 YYDKDF (reference sequence). The CDR3 region is CATSRDDGTGFTDTQYF. DNA of the CDR3: TGTGCCACCAGCAGAGATGACGGAACAGGGTTTACAGATACGCAGTATTTT. Complete variable domain (other parts from reference TRBV15 and TRBJ2-3): DAMVIQNPRYQVTQFGKPVTLSCSQTLNHNVMYWYQQKSSQAPKLLFHYYDKDFNNEADTPDNFQSRRPNTSFCFLDIRSPGLGDTAMYLCATSRDDGTGFTDTQYFGPGTRLTVL.

This chain connects TRBV19 to TRBJ1-2, with 8 bases lining up with TRBD1. Germline assignment: CDR1 LNHDA and CDR2 SQIVND (reference sequence). CDR3 length equals 12 residues. Trimming took 5 bases from V and 8 from J; bases not matched to a gene: 4. DNA of the CDR3: TGTGCCAGTAGTCCCTCAGGGGGCGGCTACACCTTC. Residues: CASSPSGGGYTF.

The rearrangement links TRBV6-5 to TRBJ2-3; 12 nucleotides agree with TRBD2. CDR1 MNHEY and CDR2 SVGAGI come from the germline V gene. This CDR3 is 16 amino acids long. After removal of 0 bases from V and 6 bases from J, the junction contained 4 bases not matched to a gene. The CDR3 spells CASSYSQTSGGDTQYF. Written as DNA, the CDR3 is TGTGCCAGCAGTTACTCCCAAACTAGCGGGGGGGATACGCAGTATTTT.

This chain links TRBV29-1 with TRBJ2-7; possibly TRBD1 for D (5 bases). Trimming stripped 3 bases from V and 3 bases from J, with 12 bases between. From germline, CDR1 is SQVTM and CDR2 ANQGSEA. The CDR3 covers 13 residues. CDR3 bases: TGCAGCGTTGAGGCGGACAAGAACTACGAGCAGTACTTC. Protein: CSVEADKNYEQYF.

J is TRBJ1-4 and V is TRBV6-6; tentatively, D is TRBD1 (5 bases). The CDR3 length is 16 residues. Germline lookup yields CDR1 MNHNY and CDR2 SVGAGI (reference sequence). V lost 2 bases, J lost 8 bases, and 18 bases lay in between. CDR3 in DNA: TGTGCCAGCAGTTACCATACCCCCGGACAAGGGGAAAAACTGTTTTTT. Translated, it gives CASSYHTPGQGEKLFF.

This rearrangement joins TRBV7-2 to TRBJ2-5; D may be TRBD2 (5 bases). This CDR3 has 12 residues. Trimming left V 5 bases short and J 2 bases short, with 6 bases between. Looked up from germline, CDR1 is SGHTA and CDR2 is FQGNSA. This CDR3 is CASSKRQETQYF. The CDR3 DNA follows: TGTGCCAGCAGCAAGCGGCAAGAGACCCAGTACTTC.